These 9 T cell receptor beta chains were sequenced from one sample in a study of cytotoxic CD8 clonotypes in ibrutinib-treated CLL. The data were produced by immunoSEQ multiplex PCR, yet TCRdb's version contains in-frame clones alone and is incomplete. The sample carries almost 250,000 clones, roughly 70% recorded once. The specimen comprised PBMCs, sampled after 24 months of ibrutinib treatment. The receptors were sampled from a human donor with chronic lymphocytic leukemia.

CDR3 region: CATRDRTGREQYF. The CDR3 DNA reads TGTGCCACCCGAGACCGCACGGGTCGCGAGCAGTACTTC. The chain uses TRBV19 and TRBJ2-7, with unresolved D. In germline, CDR1 is LNHDA, CDR2 SQIVND (reference sequence). The V gene lost 10 bases and the J gene lost 6 bases, with 19 bases spanning the gap. The CDR3 is 13 amino acids.

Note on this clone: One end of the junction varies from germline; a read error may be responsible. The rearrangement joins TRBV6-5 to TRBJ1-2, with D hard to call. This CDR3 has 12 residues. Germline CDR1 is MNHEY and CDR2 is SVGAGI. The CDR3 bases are TGTGCCAGTAGTTACGTGGGGAAGGGCTACACCTTC. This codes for CASSYVGKGYTF.

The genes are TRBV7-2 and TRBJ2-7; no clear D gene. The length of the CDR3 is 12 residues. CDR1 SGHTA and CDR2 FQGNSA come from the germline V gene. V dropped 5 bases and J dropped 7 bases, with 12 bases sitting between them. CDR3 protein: CASSPQTREQYF. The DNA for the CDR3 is TGTGCCAGCAGCCCCCAGACGAGAGAGCAGTACTTC.

CDR3 protein: CASSLPGAAYEQYF. The DNA of the CDR3 is TGTGCCAGCAGTTTACCAGGGGCGGCTTACGAGCAGTACTTC. The gene calls are TRBV28 and TRBJ2-7, with D possibly TRBD1 on 6 matching bases. The CDR3 loop spans 14 amino acids. V lost 2 bases and J lost 4, with 12 bases in between. Germline lookup yields CDR1 MDHEN and CDR2 SYDVKM.

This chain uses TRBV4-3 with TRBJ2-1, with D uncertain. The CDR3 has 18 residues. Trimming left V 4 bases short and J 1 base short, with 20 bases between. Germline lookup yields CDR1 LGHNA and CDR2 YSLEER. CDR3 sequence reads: CASSPVIPPGVSYNEQFF. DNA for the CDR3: TGCGCCAGCAGCCCCGTCATCCCCCCGGGTGTGTCCTACAATGAGCAGTTCTTC.

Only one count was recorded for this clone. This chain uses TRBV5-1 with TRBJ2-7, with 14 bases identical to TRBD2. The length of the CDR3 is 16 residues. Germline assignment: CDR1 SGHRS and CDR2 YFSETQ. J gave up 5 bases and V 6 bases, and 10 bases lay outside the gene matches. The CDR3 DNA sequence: TGCGCCAGCACCGTGGGTGGACTAGCGGGAGGCCACGAGCAGTACTTC. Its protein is CASTVGGLAGGHEQYF.

CDR3 nucleotides: TGCAGCGTTGAAGGGGTAGCGGGAGAAGCCTACAATGAGCAGTTCTTC. This encodes CSVEGVAGEAYNEQFF. The rearrangement joins TRBV29-1 to TRBJ2-1; the match to TRBD2 covers 9 bases. Unmatched junction bases numbered 6, after V lost 1 base and J lost 2 bases. The CDR3 length is 16 residues. CDR1 SQVTM and CDR2 ANQGSEA come from the germline V gene.

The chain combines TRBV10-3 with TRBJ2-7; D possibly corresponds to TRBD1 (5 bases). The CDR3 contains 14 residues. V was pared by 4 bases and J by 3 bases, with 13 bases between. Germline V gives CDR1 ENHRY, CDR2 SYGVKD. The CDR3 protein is CAISGQGTNYEQYF. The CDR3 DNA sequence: TGTGCCATCAGTGGGCAGGGAACAAACTACGAGCAGTACTTC.

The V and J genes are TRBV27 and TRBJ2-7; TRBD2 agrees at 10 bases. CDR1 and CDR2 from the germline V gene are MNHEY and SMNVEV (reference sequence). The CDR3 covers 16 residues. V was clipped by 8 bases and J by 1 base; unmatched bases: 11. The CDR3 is CASYPSGAGGSYEQYF. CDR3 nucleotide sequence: TGTGCCAGCTACCCGTCAGGAGCGGGAGGGTCCTACGAGCAGTACTTC.